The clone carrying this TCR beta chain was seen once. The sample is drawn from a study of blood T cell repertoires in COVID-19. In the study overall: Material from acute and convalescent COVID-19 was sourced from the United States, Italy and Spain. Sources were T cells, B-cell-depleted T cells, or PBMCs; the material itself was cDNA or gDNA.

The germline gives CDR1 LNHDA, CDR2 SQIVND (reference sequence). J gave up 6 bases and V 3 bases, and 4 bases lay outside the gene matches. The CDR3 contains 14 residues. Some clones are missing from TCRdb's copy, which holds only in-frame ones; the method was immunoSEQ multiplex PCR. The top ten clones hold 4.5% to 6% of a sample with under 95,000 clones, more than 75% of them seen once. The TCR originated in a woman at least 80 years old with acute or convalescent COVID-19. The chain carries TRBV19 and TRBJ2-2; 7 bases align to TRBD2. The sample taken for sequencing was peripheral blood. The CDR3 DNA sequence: TGTGCCAGTAGTATCCGCGGACTAGCCGGGGAGCTGTTTTTT. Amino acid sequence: CASSIRGLAGELFF.